Presented here are 32 T cell receptor beta chains from one specimen sequenced in a study of PD-1 blockade in classical Hodgkin lymphoma. Following autologous stem cell transplantation, relapse occurred in every patient, and exposure to brentuximab vedotin varied. Magnetic negative selection was used to purify CD8+ T cells from thawed PBMCs. The repertoire was sequenced with immunoSEQ multiplex PCR; TCRdb's copy has only in-frame clones and lacks some. The sample has roughly 5,700 clones, over 75% seen once; the top ten hold 10%. This sample comprised CD8+ T cells from blood, obtained at baseline. The receptors derive from a human donor with classical Hodgkin lymphoma.

V usage is TRBV7-2 and J usage is TRBJ1-4; no reliable D call. Germline CDR1 reads SGHTA; CDR2 reads FQGNSA. The CDR3 loop spans 12 amino acids. Deletions cut 0 bases from V and 10 bases from J, with 6 bases between. The CDR3 protein is CASSLALGKLFF. DNA for the CDR3: TGTGCCAGCAGCTTAGCGTTGGGAAAACTGTTTTTT.

This rearrangement joins TRBV4-1 to TRBJ1-3, with 8 bases lining up with TRBD1. Trimming took 4 bases from V and 0 from J; bases not matched to a gene: 8. Germline CDR1 reads MGHRA; CDR2 reads YSYEKL. The CDR3 sequence is 17 residues long. The CDR3 loop reads CASSLPPTGDSGNTIYF. CDR3 sequence (DNA): TGCGCCAGCAGCCTCCCCCCGACAGGGGACTCTGGAAACACCATATATTTT.

This clone was detected only a few times. The V gene is TRBV6-5, the J gene TRBJ1-5; D gene ambiguous. Germline V lookup: CDR1 MNHEY, CDR2 SVGAGI. The CDR3 length is 14 residues. V shed 7 bases and J shed 1 base, with 11 bases lying between them. CDR3 nucleotides: TGTGCCAGCACCCTAACAGAGAGCAATCAGCCCCAGCATTTT. Translating it yields CASTLTESNQPQHF.

The rearrangement joins TRBV13 to TRBJ2-5; D unresolved. CDR1 is PRHDT, CDR2 FYEKMQ, per germline (reference sequence). The CDR3 has 15 residues. Trimming shortened V by 0 bases and J by 1 base, and 9 bases separated the two germline ends. The CDR3 DNA sequence: TGTGCCAGCAGCTTAGGCCTGACAAGCCAAGAGACCCAGTACTTC. As protein: CASSLGLTSQETQYF.

The gene calls are TRBV5-1 and TRBJ1-2, with D hard to call. Germline CDR1 SGHRS, CDR2 YFSETQ. The CDR3 covers 11 residues. Trimming cost V 3 bases and J 6 bases, with 6 bases left between them. This CDR3 reads CASSSEDGYTF. The CDR3 DNA sequence: TGCGCCAGCAGCTCCGAGGATGGCTACACCTTC.

The chain links TRBV29-1 to TRBJ1-3, with D hard to call. Germline-derived CDR1 and CDR2 are SQVTM and ANQGSEA. Trimming shortened V by 4 bases and J by 5 bases, and 9 bases separated the two germline ends. The CDR3 sequence is 12 residues long. CDR3 residues: CSVAHGRNTIYF. The CDR3 region has the DNA TGCAGCGTTGCACACGGTAGAAACACCATATATTTT.

The genes are TRBV7-9 and TRBJ2-7, with 7 positions matching TRBD1. Germline CDR1 is SEHNR and CDR2 is FQNEAQ (reference sequence). CDR3 length: 15 residues. The V and J ends lost 8 bases and 0 bases, in that order; junction bases with no gene match: 10. CDR3 amino acids: CASGRGTPSSYEQYF. DNA for the CDR3: TGTGCCAGCGGCAGGGGGACACCAAGCTCCTACGAGCAGTACTTC.

V is TRBV7-2 and J is TRBJ2-2; 13 positions match TRBD2. The CDR3 extends over 17 amino acids. Germline values: CDR1 SGHTA, CDR2 FQGNSA. Trimming removed 4 bases from V and 2 bases from J; junction bases left unmatched: 4. CDR3 amino acids: CASSSTSGGENTGELFF. The DNA for the CDR3 is TGTGCCAGCAGCTCCACTAGCGGGGGGGAAAACACCGGGGAGCTGTTTTTT.

The genes are TRBV6-5 and TRBJ2-1; the match to TRBD2 covers 16 bases. Germline CDR1 and CDR2: MNHEY and SVGAGI. Trimming cost V 6 bases and J 8 bases; bases outside gene matches: 4. The CDR3 length is 15 residues. For the CDR3, the DNA is TGTGCCAGCAGATCCGGGACTAGCGGGGGGGATGAGCAGTTCTTC. Translation: CASRSGTSGGDEQFF.

The chain links TRBV11-1 to TRBJ1-4, with TRBD1 matching over 10 bases. With V trimmed by 3 bases and J by 3 bases, 7 bases remained unmatched. This CDR3 contains 17 residues. Germline V CDR1 and CDR2: SGHAT, FQDESV (reference sequence). The CDR3 DNA follows: TGTGCCAGCAGCTTCCCGGACAGGGGGAGGGCTAATGAAAAACTGTTTTTT. Amino acids: CASSFPDRGRANEKLFF.

V and J are TRBV7-2 and TRBJ2-1; D ambiguous. The V end was cut by 5 bases, the J end by 1 base, with 6 bases between. Germline lookup yields CDR1 SGHTA and CDR2 FQGNSA. The CDR3 consists of 13 residues. In DNA, the CDR3 is TGTGCCAGCAGCGCCGATTCCTACAATGAGCAGTTCTTC. Translation gives CASSADSYNEQFF.

V and J are TRBV5-6 and TRBJ1-6; D is unresolved. Deletions cut 1 base from V and 6 bases from J, with 8 bases between. The CDR3 spans 14 residues. CDR1 is SGHDT, CDR2 YYEEEE, per germline. The CDR3 DNA reads as TGTGCCAGCAGCTTGCTCCGGGCTAATTCACCCCTCCACTTT. Residues: CASSLLRANSPLHF. Supplemented by reference TRBV5-6 and TRBJ1-6, the full variable domain reads DAGVTQSPTHLIKTRGQQVTLRCSPKSGHDTVSWYQQALGQGPQFIFQYYEEEERQRGNFPDRFSGHQFPNYSSELNVNALLLGDSALYLCASSLLRANSPLHFGNGTRLTVT.

This clone was counted between two and nine times. The chain has TRBV4-1 and TRBJ1-5; D might be TRBD1 (6 bases). The CDR3 sequence is 15 residues long. The V and J ends lost 4 bases and 0 bases respectively, with 10 bases between them. Germline V gene data show CDR1 as MGHRA and CDR2 as YSYEKL. CDR3: CASSLDRYSNQPQHF. The CDR3 bases are TGCGCCAGCAGCCTAGACAGGTATAGCAATCAGCCCCAGCATTTT.

This clone came up a few times. This chain uses TRBV6-1 with TRBJ1-3; unclear D gene. The V and J ends lost 7 bases and 0 bases respectively, with 10 bases between them. CDR3 length: 14 amino acids. Germline-derived CDR1 and CDR2 are MNHNS and SASEGT. As DNA, the CDR3 is TGTGCCAGCAATCACGGCGTCTCTGGAAACACCATATATTTT. It translates to CASNHGVSGNTIYF.

This chain links TRBV25-1 with TRBJ1-6, with D possibly being TRBD1 (5 bases). Germline CDR1 and CDR2: MGHDK and SYGVNS. This CDR3 region has 14 residues. The V end was cut by 5 bases, the J end by 8 bases, with 13 bases between. The CDR3 DNA is TGTGCCAGCAGTCTCGGGGGACCGCATTCACCCCTCCACTTT. Its protein product is CASSLGGPHSPLHF.

V usage is TRBV25-1 and J usage is TRBJ2-5; 9 bases map to TRBD2. The germline V gene has CDR1 MGHDK and CDR2 SYGVNS. Trimming at V came to 3 bases and at J to 5 bases, leaving 10 bases not matched to a gene. The CDR3 loop spans 16 amino acids. The CDR3 DNA follows: TGTGCCAGCAGTGACCCCGAGCGGGGGGCGGCCGAGACCCAGTACTTC. It codes for CASSDPERGAAETQYF. Complete variable domain (other parts from reference TRBV25-1 and TRBJ2-5): EADIYQTPRYLVIGTGKKITLECSQTMGHDKMYWYQQDPGMELHLIHYSYGVNSTEKGDLSSESTVSRIRTEHFPLTLESARPSHTSQYLCASSDPERGAAETQYFGPGTRLLVL.

The chain employs TRBV7-9 and TRBJ1-5; D is ambiguous. Germline V CDR1 and CDR2: SEHNR, FQNEAQ (reference sequence). This CDR3 has 17 residues. Trimming took off 1 base at V and 5 bases at J, with 18 bases between the two ends. Here the CDR3 DNA reads TGTGCCAGCAGCTTAGGGTACGGGCCCGGGAGGGATCAGCCCCAGCATTTT. Residues: CASSLGYGPGRDQPQHF.

The genes are TRBV5-6 and TRBJ1-1, with 7 positions matching TRBD1. The V gene end was trimmed by 4 bases and the J gene end by 3 bases; junction bases not matched to a gene: 6. Germline V gene lookup returns CDR1 SGHDT and CDR2 YYEEEE. The CDR3 is made up of 14 amino acids. CDR3 sequence reads: CASSVRDSYTEAFF. The CDR3 region has the DNA TGTGCCAGCAGCGTAAGGGACAGCTACACTGAAGCTTTCTTT.

J is TRBJ1-6 and V is TRBV4-2; no firm D call. V lost 2 bases to trimming and J lost 7 bases, with 9 bases between them. The CDR3 extends over 14 amino acids. CDR1 is LGHNA and CDR2 is YNFKEQ in the germline V gene. CDR3 DNA: TGTGCCAGCAGCCAAAGTCCGGGGAATTCACCCCTCCACTTT. It encodes CASSQSPGNSPLHF.

V is TRBV7-9 and J is TRBJ2-7; 9 bases are a match to TRBD2. V shed 3 bases and J 2 bases; nucleotides not matched to a gene: 8. The length of the CDR3 is 16 residues. Germline V lookup: CDR1 SEHNR, CDR2 FQNEAQ (reference sequence). The CDR3 region is CASSFFVGGRAYEQYF. CDR3 DNA: TGTGCCAGCAGCTTCTTCGTGGGCGGGAGGGCCTACGAGCAGTACTTC.

V usage is TRBV28 and J usage is TRBJ1-6, with D possibly being TRBD1 (5 bases). This CDR3 region has 17 residues. Germline V gene data show CDR1 as MDHEN and CDR2 as SYDVKM. V was shortened by 6 bases and J by 6 bases, with 21 bases between the two germline ends. The CDR3 protein is CASSLKQTAPSNSPLHF. Written as DNA, the CDR3 is TGTGCCAGCAGCCTAAAACAGACAGCTCCCTCTAATTCACCCCTCCACTTT.

V gene TRBV21-1 combines with J gene TRBJ1-2; the table's TRBD1 call for D was not verified on the DNA. TRBV21-1 is listed as a pseudogene. This CDR3 region has 19 residues. The CDR3 here is CASSKYIWAMRNRLYGYTF. CDR3 bases: TGTGCCAGCAGCAAATACATCTGGGCGATGAGGAACAGGCTCTATGGCTACACCTTC.

The chain joins TRBV11-2 to TRBJ1-2; D is ambiguous. The length of the CDR3 is 11 residues. Trimming stripped 5 bases from V and 4 bases from J, with 5 bases between. The germline V gene encodes CDR1 SGHAT and CDR2 FQNNGV. CDR3 protein: CASSDSYGYTF. The CDR3 region has the DNA TGTGCCAGCAGCGATAGCTATGGCTACACCTTC.

The V call is TRBV7-6, the J call TRBJ2-2, with D possibly being TRBD2 (5 bases). Germline assignment: CDR1 SGHVS and CDR2 FNYEAQ. This CDR3 has 17 residues. Trimming stripped 5 bases from V and 0 bases from J, with 16 bases between. The chain's CDR3 is CASSPPRERSNTGELFF. As DNA, the CDR3 is TGTGCCAGCAGCCCTCCAAGAGAGCGGTCGAACACCGGGGAGCTGTTTTTT.

The chain links TRBV5-7 to TRBJ1-2; maybe TRBD1 (6 bases). TRBV5-7 is treated as an ORF (open reading frame) with a function not yet certain. The ends were cut back, 6 bases at V and 7 bases at J, with 16 bases in the middle. The CDR3 sequence is 13 residues long. CDR3 DNA sequence: TGTGCCAGCAACCTGAGGGGGGCGGGTGGCTACACCTTC. Translation: CASNLRGAGGYTF.

The chain recombines TRBV7-6 with TRBJ2-3; 9 bases align to TRBD2. Trimming removed 4 bases from V and 1 base from J; junction bases left unmatched: 0. The CDR3 length is 14 residues. Germline CDR1 and CDR2: SGHVS and FNYEAQ. The CDR3 is CASSSSGGTDTQYF. The DNA for the CDR3 is TGTGCCAGCAGCTCTAGCGGGGGCACAGATACGCAGTATTTT.

Worth noting for this clone: The junction does not match germline at one end; this may be a read error. The J gene is TRBJ2-1, the V gene TRBV7-7; 14 bases are shared with TRBD2. Looked up from germline, CDR1 is SSHAT and CDR2 is FNYEAQ (reference sequence). This CDR3 spans 19 amino acids. In nucleotides, the CDR3 is TGTGCTAGCAGCCCGACGCCCGGACTAGCGGGGGGTTCCTACAATGAGCAGTTCTTC. This translates into CASSPTPGLAGGSYNEQFF. Using reference TRBV7-7 and TRBJ2-1 for the parts outside the CDR3, the full variable domain is GAGVSQSPRYKVTKRGQDVTLRCDPISSHATLYWYQQALGQGPEFLTYFNYEAQPDKSGLPSDRFSAERPEGSISTLTIQRTEQRDSAMYRCASSPTPGLAGGSYNEQFFGPGTRLTVL.

The V and J genes are TRBV9 and TRBJ2-3; 9 positions match TRBD2. Unmatched junction bases numbered 9, after V lost 5 bases and J lost 5 bases. The CDR3 length is 15 residues. The germline V gene has CDR1 SGDLS and CDR2 YYNGEE. Here the CDR3 reads CASSPGGGAVDTQYF. DNA for the CDR3: TGTGCCAGCAGTCCGGGCGGGGGGGCCGTAGATACGCAGTATTTT.

This clone has a single count. V and J are TRBV11-2 and TRBJ2-3; D perhaps matches TRBD2 (7 bases). Trimming removed 5 bases from V and 2 bases from J, with 14 bases in between. The length of the CDR3 is 15 residues. Germline-derived CDR1 and CDR2 are SGHAT and FQNNGV. CDR3 region: CASSPYRGATDTQYF. The CDR3 bases are TGTGCCAGCAGCCCATATCGGGGGGCCACAGATACGCAGTATTTT.

The CDR3 protein is CASSYPWSTGELFF. The CDR3 DNA reads as TGTGCCAGCAGTTATCCGTGGAGCACCGGGGAGCTGTTTTTT. The chain has TRBV28 and TRBJ2-2; no clear D. Germline lookup yields CDR1 MDHEN and CDR2 SYDVKM. The CDR3 spans 14 residues. The V end lost 4 bases, the J end lost 4 bases, and 10 bases lay between the germline ends. The full variable domain, completed using reference TRBV28 and TRBJ2-2, is DVKVTQSSRYLVKRTGEKVFLECVQDMDHENMFWYRQDPGLGLRLIYFSYDVKMKEKGDIPEGYSVSREKKERFSLILESASTNQTSMYLCASSYPWSTGELFFGEGSRLTVL.

This clone has only a few counts. The V gene is TRBV28, the J gene TRBJ1-6; TRBD1 is a possible D gene (6 bases). Germline V CDR1 and CDR2: MDHEN, SYDVKM. The V end lost 4 bases, the J end lost 9 bases, and 16 bases lay between the germline ends. The CDR3 consists of 15 residues. This CDR3 reads CASSSPGQRSSPLHF. The CDR3 DNA reads as TGTGCCAGCAGTTCGCCGGGACAACGAAGTTCACCCCTCCACTTT.

This chain joins TRBV4-1 and TRBJ1-2; 9 bases map to TRBD1. The CDR3 contains 15 residues. The trim removed 2 bases at V and 7 bases at J, leaving 8 bases unmatched. The germline CDR1 and CDR2 sequences are MGHRA and YSYEKL. For the CDR3, the DNA is TGCGCCAGCAGCCAACAAATCGACAGGGGGATTGGCTACACCTTC. Its protein is CASSQQIDRGIGYTF.